This T cell receptor beta chain derives from a study of metastatic and nonmetastatic thyroid tumors. Background on the study: Samples came from malignant and benign thyroid patients, and repertoires were compared across blood and tumor or nodule tissue. Findings and caveats of the study: Patients with malignant thyroid tumors reportedly had significantly higher TCR beta diversity than those with benign nodules, in blood and tumor.

The germline gives CDR1 LNHDA, CDR2 SQIVND (reference sequence). The CDR3 has 14 residues. Until they underwent thyroid surgery, no patient had received any treatment. Notes on this clone: What it recognizes is unknown. One end of the junction is discordant with germline, which a read error may explain.

Methods used by the authors: Variation in CDR3 across clinicopathological groups served as the basis for constructing a distant-metastasis classifier in papillary thyroid cancer. TCRdb reanalyzed the PCR reads via MiXCR. The V and J calls were determined by TCRdb, not by the authors. The table records tens of thousands of clones, about 24% of them present only once. V and J are TRBV19 and TRBJ1-1; no firm D call. The material sequenced was tumor tissue. The receptor was derived from a female donor with papillary thyroid cancer or a benign thyroid nodule (not recorded which). Some clones in this sample may be carry-over from other donors' samples. The CDR3 region has the DNA TGTGCCAGTAGTATAACCAGACTGAACAATGAAGCTTTCTTT. Protein sequence: CASSITRLNNEAFF. The full variable domain, completed using reference TRBV19 and TRBJ1-1, is DGGITQSPKYLFRKEGQNVTLSCEQNLNHDAMYWYRQDPGQGLRLIYYSQIVNDFQKGDIAEGYSVSREKKESFPLTVTSAQKNPTAFYLCASSITRLNNEAFFGQGTRLTVV.